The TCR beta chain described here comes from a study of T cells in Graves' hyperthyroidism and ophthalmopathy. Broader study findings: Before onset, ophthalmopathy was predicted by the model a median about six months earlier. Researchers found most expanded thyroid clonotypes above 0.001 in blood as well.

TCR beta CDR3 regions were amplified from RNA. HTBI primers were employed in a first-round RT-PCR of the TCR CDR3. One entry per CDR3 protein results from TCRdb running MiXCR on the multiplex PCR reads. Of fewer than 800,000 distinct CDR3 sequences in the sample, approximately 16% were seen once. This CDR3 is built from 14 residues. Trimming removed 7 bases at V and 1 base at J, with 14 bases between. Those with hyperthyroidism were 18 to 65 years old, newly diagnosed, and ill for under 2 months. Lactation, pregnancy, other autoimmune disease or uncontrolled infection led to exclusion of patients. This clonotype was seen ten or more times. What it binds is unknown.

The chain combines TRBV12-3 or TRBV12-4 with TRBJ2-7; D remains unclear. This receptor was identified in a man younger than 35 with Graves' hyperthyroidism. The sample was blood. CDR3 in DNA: TGTGCCAGCACTAAGAACATCGGTTCCTACGAGCAGTACTTC. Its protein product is CASTKNIGSYEQYF.